This T cell receptor (beta chain) was recorded in a study of neurological immune-mediated disorders. PBMCs stored at -80 C, numbering 2 million, were the origin of the unsorted libraries. The cDNA came from 5'RACE, which used 10-nucleotide random UMIs. In TCRdb, the 5' RACE reads were re-called with MiXCR into one record per CDR3 protein. The table records about 60,000 distinct CDR3 sequences, more than 3% of them present only once. Findings and limits, study-wide: Patients with HTLV-1-associated myelopathy had the highest level of TCR clonal expansion, whereas patients with multiple sclerosis had the lowest level, falling beneath the level found in healthy controls. The multiple sclerosis repertoire cluster lacked an association with any feature, whether clinical or MRI.

This clonotype was counted at least ten times. Its antigen is unknown. There are 13 residues in the CDR3. Trimming removed 5 bases at V and 5 bases at J, with 12 bases between. CDR1 MNHEY and CDR2 SVGAGI come from the germline V gene. The V call is TRBV6-5, the J call TRBJ2-5, with a weak D call TRBD2 (6 bases). This sequence originates from a man aged 25 to 45 with multiple sclerosis. Source material: PBMCs. This CDR3 is CASSTTAGETQYF. CDR3 coding DNA: TGTGCCAGCAGTACGACGGCGGGGGAGACCCAGTACTTC.